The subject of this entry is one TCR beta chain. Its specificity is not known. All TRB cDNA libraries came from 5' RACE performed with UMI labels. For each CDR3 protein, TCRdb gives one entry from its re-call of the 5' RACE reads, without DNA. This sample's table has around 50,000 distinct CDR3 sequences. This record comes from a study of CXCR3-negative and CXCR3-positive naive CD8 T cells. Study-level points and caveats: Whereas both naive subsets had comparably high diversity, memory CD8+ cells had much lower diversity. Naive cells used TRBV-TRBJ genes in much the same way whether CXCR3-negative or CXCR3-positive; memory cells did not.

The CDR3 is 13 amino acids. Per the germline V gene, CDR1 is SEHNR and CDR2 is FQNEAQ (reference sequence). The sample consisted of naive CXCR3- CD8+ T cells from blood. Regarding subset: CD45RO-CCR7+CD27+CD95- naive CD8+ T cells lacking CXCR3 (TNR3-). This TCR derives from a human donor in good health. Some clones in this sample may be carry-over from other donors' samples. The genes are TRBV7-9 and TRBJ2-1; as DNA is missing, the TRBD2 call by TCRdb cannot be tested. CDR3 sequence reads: CASRRGGRNEQFF.